This is a list of T cell receptor beta chains from one sample in a study of T cells in Graves' hyperthyroidism and ophthalmopathy. Via MiXCR, TCRdb re-called the multiplex PCR reads, giving one row per CDR3 protein. The sample lists fewer than 800,000 distinct CDR3 sequences, roughly 15% seen once, with around 7.7% in the top ten. The specimen was blood. Source of these receptors: a man between 18 and 35 years old with Graves' hyperthyroidism. Each CDR3 is given with its conserved first and last residue.

v_gene	j_gene	CDR3aa
TRBV24-1	TRBJ2-5	CATSDLPRGTQETQYF
TRBV7-2	TRBJ2-7	CASSTSNGFPSYEQYF
TRBV20-1	TRBJ1-5	CSLGPRGNQPQHF
TRBV28	TRBJ2-7	CASSPGGASSYEQYF
TRBV30	TRBJ2-3	CAWSGVTQYF
TRBV28	TRBJ2-3	CASRPSGESTQYF
TRBV4-1	TRBJ2-1	CASSWGAGDTEEQFF
TRBV4-3	TRBJ2-5	CASSRVYRGQETQYF
TRBV12-5	TRBJ2-3	CASGPGVRYPLDTQYF
TRBV4-1	TRBJ2-2	CASSQERGRTGELFF
TRBV28	TRBJ1-2	CASSQGQHYGYTF
TRBV28	TRBJ2-3	CASIGNTASTDTQYF
TRBV4-1	TRBJ2-7	CASSQGAGRSPYEQYF
TRBV10-3	TRBJ2-2	CAISDPGGSGELFF
TRBV6-2/TRBV6-3	TRBJ2-4	CASSETKQGLNIQYF
TRBV27	TRBJ2-1	CASRNRGWDEQFF
TRBV7-9	TRBJ2-7	CASSPETQSRYEQYF
TRBV18	TRBJ2-1	CASSAFRTGVDEQFF